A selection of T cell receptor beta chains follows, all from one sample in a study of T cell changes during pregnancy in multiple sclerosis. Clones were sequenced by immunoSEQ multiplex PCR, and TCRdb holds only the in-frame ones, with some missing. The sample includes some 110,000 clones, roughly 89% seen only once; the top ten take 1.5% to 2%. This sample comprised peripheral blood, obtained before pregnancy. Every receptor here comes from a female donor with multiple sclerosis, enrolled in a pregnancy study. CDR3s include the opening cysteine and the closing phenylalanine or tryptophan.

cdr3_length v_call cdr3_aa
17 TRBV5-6 CASSPRRTGGFTTEAFF
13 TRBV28 CASSRTSGYEQFF
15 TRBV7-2 CASSSTLAVRETQYF
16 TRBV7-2 CASSLGSGGGTDTQYF
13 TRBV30 CAWSAHRVSEAFF
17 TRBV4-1 CASSQVLLARGIEKLFF
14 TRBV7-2 CASSSDRGGTEAFF
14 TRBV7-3 CASSSAGGQNEQFF
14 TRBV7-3 CASSLMAESETQYF
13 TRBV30 CAWGRQGGGELFF
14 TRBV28 CASTLRGVVETQYF
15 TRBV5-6 CASSLHRNSNQPQHF
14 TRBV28 CASTMRGRGLGYTF
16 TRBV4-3 CASSQDPGGESSPLHF
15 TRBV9 CASSVELAGIREQYF
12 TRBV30 CAWLTGGEKLFF
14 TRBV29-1 CSSLGGEGLSEQFF
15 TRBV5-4 CASSLSPRVEDTQYF
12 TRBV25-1 CASRSGNTEAFF